This T cell receptor (beta chain) was profiled in a study of shared clonotypes between healthy human individuals (dated by TCRdb to the early 2020s). Broadly, across the study: The cohort comprised a couple of women and a few men aged 18 to 49 years. For each donor, CD4 naive and CD4 memory were each given three plates, CD8 naive was given two plates, and CD8 memory was given one plate. Blood TCR repertoires of several healthy adults were deeply sequenced to estimate repertoire size and the extent of clonotype sharing between individuals. Libraries were prepared and TCR repertoires were sequenced by different laboratories using diverse techniques, in order to increase sequencing depth and limit assay-specific biases. Between about 0.85 and 9.5 billion PBMCs per donor were obtained by leukapheresis. What the study reported, not specific to this receptor: Sharing across several donors was observed for 4.5% to 6.5% of naive CD4, about 3.2% of naive CD8, 2% to 2.5% of memory CD4, and roughly 0.4% of memory CD8 clonotypes. Higher generation probabilities were observed for clonotypes shared by all four sorted-subset donors than for non-shared clonotypes. Because the study included only a small number of donors, the genetic and exposure-history diversity represented was limited. Sampling was restricted to blood, and TCR repertoires in tissue are likely to differ from TCR repertoires in blood. Even with the large sequencing depth, rarefaction of the sorted-subset datasets indicated that sequencing was incomplete. Pairwise subsampling led to the expectation that sequencing depth would affect the degree of clonotype sharing among donors. Estimated clonotype richness was generally larger for naive than for memory subsets.

About this clone itself: Its antigen remains undetermined. Base qualities are not provided; no much larger clone lies one nucleotide away.

TCR CDR3 regions were amplified from genomic DNA by multiplex PCR using the deep immunoSEQ assay. For each cell subset, the extracted genomic DNA was distributed evenly across all wells of several immunoSEQ 96-well plates, and each plate served as one replicate. For sorted subsets, approximately 200 ng of genomic DNA, equivalent to about 30,000 T cell genomes, went into each replicate PCR. The purified libraries were quantified using a Qubit 3.0 fluorometer, sized with a Bioanalyzer 2100, and then quantified again using the KAPA Library Quantification kit. Each immunoSEQ 96-well plate was sequenced on its own single-read 150-cycle Illumina NextSeq 550 flow cell. In the original analysis: Because the immunoSEQ output held only junctional sequences and lacked quality scores, the filtering could not match the filtering applied to full-length reads. To assign V/J genes and CDR3, sequences were annotated against IMGT germline references using PyIR, a Python wrapper for IgBLAST v1.9. Any read was removed if the V/J assignment was weak (E-value above 1e-6), the CDR3 was missing, or the read contained stop codons, out-of-frame junctions, or ambiguous translated residues. V3J clonotypes were defined as sequences sharing an identical inferred V gene, J gene, and CDR3 amino acid sequence. Percentage overlap between repertoires was computed as shared unique clonotypes divided by the size of the smaller repertoire. Three approaches were used to assess repertoire richness: RTK rarefaction, the Chao1 estimator, and Recon v2.1 estimates of unobserved clonotypes. Generation probabilities for all TCRbeta clonotypes obtained by the gDNA method from several donors were computed using OLGA. TCRdb took this table from immuneACCESS and kept in-frame rearrangements with V and J called. Such tables lack part of the clones; where checked against another copy, unresolved V genes explain under half of the gap, and the rest is unexplained. The DNA gave D and trimming, while V, J and clone size come from that table. This sample lists about 2 million clones; approximately 95% were detected once. The ten largest clones capture roughly 1% of the sample.

CD8 naive samples were obtained by positive selection for CCR7 among CD45RO-negative cells, yielding a CD45RA+CCR7+ population from which TemRA cells were excluded. The donors were healthy, HIV-negative adults who had no recently reported acute infections or vaccinations. Every donor was a Caucasian adult living in Nashville, Tennessee, USA. Blood was collected by leukapheresis, and PBMCs were isolated by Ficoll-Histopaque density gradient centrifugation and then cryopreserved in liquid nitrogen vapor phase. Purity and quantity of every magnetically sorted T cell population were checked by analytical flow cytometry. Each sorted fraction had its genomic DNA isolated and then quantified by UV absorbance on a Nanodrop 2000c. The CDR3 goes from the cysteine to the phenylalanine over 14 residues. Only the CDR3 region is kept as DNA, spanning 42 bases read in frame from base 1. As encoded in the germline V gene, CDR1 is SNHLY while CDR2 is FYNNEI. Cut back by 1 base and 2 bases, the V and J ends lie 9 bases apart.

Here the chain combines TRBV2 and TRBJ2-7, with TRBD1 perhaps the D gene, on 6 matching bases. What was sequenced was naive CD8+ T cells sorted from blood. The cell subset or site label for this specimen denotes: CD45RA+CCR7+. The sequence was obtained from a man between 18 and 29 years old in good health. The CDR3 reads CASSEGAGAYEQYF. The base sequence is TGTGCCAGCAGTGAAGGGGCAGGGGCCTACGAGCAGTACTTC.